This TCR beta chain emerged from a study of identical twins. Study findings and constraints: Findings came from cross-sectional statistics, without long-term follow-up of donors. Researchers reported weaker excess twin sharing in beta out-of-frame sequences. Beta clonotypes that were abundant in cord blood contained fewer insertions, a pattern absent from memory repertoires.

Template switching introduced a universal primer site, and the cDNA bore unique molecular identifiers. TCRdb redid the calling of the 5' RACE reads with MiXCR, one entry per CDR3 protein. Among roughly 1,500,000 distinct CDR3 sequences listed, less than 35% were seen once. Trimming removed 5 bases from V and 5 bases from J; junction bases left unmatched: 10. The CDR3 length is 15 residues. In germline, CDR1 is SQVTM, CDR2 ANQGSEA. This clonotype was observed a few times. Its antigen is not known. The V call is TRBV29-1, the J call TRBJ2-3; 10 nucleotides line up with TRBD2. Sequenced input: cord blood. The receptor's source is a newborn girl in good health. The CDR3: CSVKPPGLAQDTQYF. CDR3 DNA sequence: TGCAGCGTTAAACCTCCGGGACTAGCGCAAGATACGCAGTATTTT.